This TCR beta chain was sequenced in a study of blood T cell repertoires in COVID-19. The wider study: Sources were T cells, B-cell-depleted T cells, or PBMCs; the material itself was cDNA or gDNA.

About this clone: The sample has other DNA sequences that encode this CDR3 too.

V lost 0 bases to trimming and J lost 4 bases, with 10 bases between them. The CDR3 contains 14 residues. Per germline, CDR1 SGHRS and CDR2 YFSETQ. Clones were sequenced by immunoSEQ multiplex PCR, and TCRdb holds only the in-frame ones, with some missing. The repertoire holds a few hundred thousand clones, with about 79% as singletons. This chain links TRBV5-1 with TRBJ1-1; maybe TRBD1 (5 bases). This sequence was found in a woman in her thirties or forties who had recovered from COVID-19. Sequencing used peripheral blood. This CDR3 reads CASSLAGGGTEAFF. The CDR3 DNA is TGCGCCAGCAGCTTGGCTGGGGGGGGCACTGAAGCTTTCTTT.